This T cell receptor beta chain was recovered during a study of T cells in Graves' hyperthyroidism and ophthalmopathy. Study observations and caveats: Before onset, ophthalmopathy was predicted by the model a median about 6.2 months earlier.

V was clipped by 2 bases and J by 4 bases, with 12 bases between them. The CDR3 runs 14 residues. Germline V CDR1 and CDR2: MNHEY, SMNVEV (reference sequence). This clonotype was counted ten times or more. Antigen: not known. RNA transcripts yielded amplified TCR beta CDR3 regions. The HTBI primer set was used in a first-round RT-PCR of the TCR CDR3. TCRdb itself ran the multiplex PCR reads through MiXCR, one entry per CDR3 protein. The data show hundreds of thousands of distinct CDR3 sequences, with around 13% seen just once and about a third held by the top ten. The TCR sequence derives from a woman between 35 and 50 years old with Graves' ophthalmopathy. This chain links TRBV27 with TRBJ2-7, with D possibly matching TRBD1 (7 bases). The sequenced material came from blood. The CDR3 is CASSLAGQTYEQYF. The CDR3 region has the DNA TGTGCCAGCAGTTTAGCGGGACAGACTTACGAGCAGTACTTC.